This T cell receptor (beta chain) was captured in a study of early T cells in non-severe SARS-CoV-2 infection. Whole-study context: Unsorted whole blood bulk RNA was sequenced, with unpaired chains. Study results and caveats: Comparison of clonotypes with VDJdb favored anti-spike CD8 responses while missing private and CD4 specificities.

Attached unique molecular identifiers marked individual cDNA molecules. MiXCR, applied by TCRdb to the 5' RACE reads, yields one record per CDR3 protein. The sample shows 75,000 to 95,000 distinct CDR3 sequences, roughly 17% of them seen only once. The table lists this clonotype with many counts. Antigen specificity is unknown. The CDR3 spans 14 residues. Germline CDR1 is SGHVS and CDR2 is FNYEAQ. V dropped 2 bases and J dropped 0 bases, with 5 bases sitting between them. The sequences come from whole blood, collected at baseline. The sequence was collected from an adult who was a healthcare worker with PCR-confirmed SARS-CoV-2 infection or an uninfected control (not recorded which). The chain combines TRBV7-6 with TRBJ2-1, with D unresolved. CDR3 region: CASSLRSSYNEQFF. CDR3 nucleotides: TGTGCCAGCAGCTTAAGGTCCTCCTACAATGAGCAGTTCTTC.